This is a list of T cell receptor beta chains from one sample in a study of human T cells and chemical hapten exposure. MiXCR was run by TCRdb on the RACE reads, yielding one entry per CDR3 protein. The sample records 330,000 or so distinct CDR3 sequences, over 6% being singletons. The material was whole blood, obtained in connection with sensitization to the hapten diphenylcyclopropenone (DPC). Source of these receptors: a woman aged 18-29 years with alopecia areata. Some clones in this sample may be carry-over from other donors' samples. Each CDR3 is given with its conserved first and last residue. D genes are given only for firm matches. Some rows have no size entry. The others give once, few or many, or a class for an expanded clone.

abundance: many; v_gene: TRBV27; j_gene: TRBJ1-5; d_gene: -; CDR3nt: TGTGCCAGCAGTCCGACGGCGTCCCGAGGCAATCAGCCCCAGCATTTT; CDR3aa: CASSPTASRGNQPQHF
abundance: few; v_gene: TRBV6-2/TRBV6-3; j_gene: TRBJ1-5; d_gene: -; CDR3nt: TGTGCCAGCAGGGTAGGCGGGATTGGCAATCAGCCCCAGCATTTT; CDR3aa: CASRVGGIGNQPQHF
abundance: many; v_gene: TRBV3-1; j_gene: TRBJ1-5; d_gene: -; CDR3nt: TGTGCCAGCAGCCAATTCTGGGGTAGCAATCAGCCCCAGCATTTT; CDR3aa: CASSQFWGSNQPQHF
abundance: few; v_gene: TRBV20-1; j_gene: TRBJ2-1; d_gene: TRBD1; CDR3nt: TGCAGTGCTAGGGGGGACAGGGGGAGGTATGAGCAGTTCTTC; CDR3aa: CSARGDRGRYEQFF
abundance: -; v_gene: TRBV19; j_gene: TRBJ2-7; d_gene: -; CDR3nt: TGTGCCAGTAGTCCCAGGGCAGGGAGCTCCTACGAGCAGTACTTC; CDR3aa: CASSPRAGSSYEQYF
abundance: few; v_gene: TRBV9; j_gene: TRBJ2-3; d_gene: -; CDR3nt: TGTGCCAGCAGCGTAGATGAGTTCGGCGGGGCTACAGATACGCAGTATTTT; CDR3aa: CASSVDEFGGATDTQYF
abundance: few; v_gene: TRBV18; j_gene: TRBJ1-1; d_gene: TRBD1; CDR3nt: TGTGCCAGCTCACTGGGACAGCCTGAAGCTTTCTTT; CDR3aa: CASSLGQPEAFF
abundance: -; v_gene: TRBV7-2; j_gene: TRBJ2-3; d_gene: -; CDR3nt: TGTGCCAGTACCGGGCTCAGGCAAATTGGAGATACGCAGTATTTT; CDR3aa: CASTGLRQIGDTQYF
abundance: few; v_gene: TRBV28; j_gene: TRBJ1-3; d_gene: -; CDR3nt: TGTGCCAGCAGTTTATGGCCCGCTACTGGAAACACCATATATTTT; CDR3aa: CASSLWPATGNTIYF
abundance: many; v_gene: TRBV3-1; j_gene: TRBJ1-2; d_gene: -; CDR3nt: TGTGCCAGCAGCCACAATAAGTGGACAGACCCTGGCACCTTC; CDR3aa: CASSHNKWTDPGTF
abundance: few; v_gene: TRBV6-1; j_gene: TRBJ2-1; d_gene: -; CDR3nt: TGTGCCAGCAGTCTAGGACAGAAGCAGTTCTTC; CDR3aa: CASSLGQKQFF
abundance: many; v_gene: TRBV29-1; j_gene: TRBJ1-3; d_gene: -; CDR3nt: TGCAGCGTTCCCCGGACCATATATTTT; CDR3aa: CSVPRTIYF
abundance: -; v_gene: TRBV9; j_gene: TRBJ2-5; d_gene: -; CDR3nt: TGTGCCAGCAGCGGGACTGCCATAGAGGAGACCCAGTACTTC; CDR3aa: CASSGTAIEETQYF
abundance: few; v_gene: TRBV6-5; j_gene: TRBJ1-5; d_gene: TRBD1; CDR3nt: TGTGCCAGCAGTCGGGGGACAGCCCTCAATCAGCCCCAGCATTTT; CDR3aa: CASSRGTALNQPQHF
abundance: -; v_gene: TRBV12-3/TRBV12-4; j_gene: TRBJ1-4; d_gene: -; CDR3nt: TGTGCCAGCAGTTGGGTGGCGTTCACTAATGAAAAACTGTTTTTT; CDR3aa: CASSWVAFTNEKLFF
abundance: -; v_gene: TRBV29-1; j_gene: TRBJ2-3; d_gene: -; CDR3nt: TGCAGCGTTCAGACAGATACGCAGTATTTT; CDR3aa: CSVQTDTQYF
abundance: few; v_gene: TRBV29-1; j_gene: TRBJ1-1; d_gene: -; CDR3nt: TGCAGCGCTAAGACAGTTGGAAACACTGAAGCTTTCTTT; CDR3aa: CSAKTVGNTEAFF
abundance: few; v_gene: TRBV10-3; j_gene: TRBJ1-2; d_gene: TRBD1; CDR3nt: TGTGCCACCAGGGGGGGCAGCGACTATGGCTACACCTTC; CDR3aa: CATRGGSDYGYTF
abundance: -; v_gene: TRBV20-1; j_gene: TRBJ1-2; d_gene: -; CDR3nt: TGCAGTGCTAGAGACCCCCGGGACAACTATGGCTACACCTTC; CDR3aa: CSARDPRDNYGYTF
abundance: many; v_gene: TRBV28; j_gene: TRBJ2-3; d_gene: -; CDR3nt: TGTGCCAGCAGTCTTGCTCCTAGCACAGATACGCAGTATTTT; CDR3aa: CASSLAPSTDTQYF
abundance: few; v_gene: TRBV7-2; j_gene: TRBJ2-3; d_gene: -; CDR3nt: TGTGCCAGCAGCCCCCCTTTGCGGAATACGCAGTATTTT; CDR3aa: CASSPPLRNTQYF
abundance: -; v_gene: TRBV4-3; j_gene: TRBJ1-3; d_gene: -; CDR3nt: TGCGCCAGCAGCCAAGATCTTAACATTAACCTAGCAGGGAGCTCTGGAAACACCATATATTTT; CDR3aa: CASSQDLNINLAGSSGNTIYF
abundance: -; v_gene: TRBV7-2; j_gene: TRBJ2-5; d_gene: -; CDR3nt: TGTGCCAGCAGCGCACGGAGGCCCGGGACTCCACCAGGAGAGACCCAGTACTTC; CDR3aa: CASSARRPGTPPGETQYF
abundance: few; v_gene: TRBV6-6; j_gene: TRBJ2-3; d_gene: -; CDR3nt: TGTGCCAGCAGTTACCCATACGGGGCCCGGGCAGATACGCAGTATTTT; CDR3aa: CASSYPYGARADTQYF
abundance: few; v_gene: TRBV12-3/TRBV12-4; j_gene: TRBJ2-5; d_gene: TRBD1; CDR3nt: TGTGCCAGCAGGAGAGCTGCCATCGGCAGGGGGAGACAAGAGACCCAGTACTTC; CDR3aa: CASRRAAIGRGRQETQYF
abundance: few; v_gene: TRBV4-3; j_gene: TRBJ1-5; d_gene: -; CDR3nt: TGCGCCAGCAGCCAAGAGTACGTTAGCAATCAGCCCCAGCATTTT; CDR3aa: CASSQEYVSNQPQHF
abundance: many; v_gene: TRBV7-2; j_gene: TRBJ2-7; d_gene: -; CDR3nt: TGTGCCAGCAGACGAACCCGCGGGGGCCACTACGAGCAGTACTTC; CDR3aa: CASRRTRGGHYEQYF
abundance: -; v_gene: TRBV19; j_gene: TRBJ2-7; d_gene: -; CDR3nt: TGTGCCAGTATAGCGAACCCACACTACGAGCAGTACTTC; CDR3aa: CASIANPHYEQYF
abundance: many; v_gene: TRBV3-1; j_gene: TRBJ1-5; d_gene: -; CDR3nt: TGTGCCAGCAGCCAGAACGGTCAGGGACAGCCCCAGCATTTT; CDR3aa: CASSQNGQGQPQHF
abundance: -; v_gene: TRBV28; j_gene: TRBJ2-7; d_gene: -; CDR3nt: TGTGCCAGCAGCGAAACAGACGAGCAGTACTTC; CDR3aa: CASSETDEQYF
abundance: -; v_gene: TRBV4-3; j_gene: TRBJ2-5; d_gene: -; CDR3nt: TGCGCCAGCAGCCAAACCAGACGGGGCTTC; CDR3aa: CASSQTRRGF
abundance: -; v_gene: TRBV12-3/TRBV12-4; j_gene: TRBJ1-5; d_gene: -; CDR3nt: TGTGCCAGCAGTTTGGGGGTACAGGGTCGGGGTCCCCAGCATTTT; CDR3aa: CASSLGVQGRGPQHF
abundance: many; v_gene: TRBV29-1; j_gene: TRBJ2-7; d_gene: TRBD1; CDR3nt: TGCAGCGTTTTAGGGGGCAGACCCTACGAGCAGTACTTC; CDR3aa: CSVLGGRPYEQYF
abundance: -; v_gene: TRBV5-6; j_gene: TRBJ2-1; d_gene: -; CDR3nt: TGTGCCAGCAGCTGGTTAAGGGAGCAGTTCTTC; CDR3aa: CASSWLREQFF
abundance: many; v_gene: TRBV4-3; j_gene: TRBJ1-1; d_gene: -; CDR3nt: TGCGCCAGCAGCCAAGTCCGGGGATCGACTGAAGCTTTCTTT; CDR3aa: CASSQVRGSTEAFF
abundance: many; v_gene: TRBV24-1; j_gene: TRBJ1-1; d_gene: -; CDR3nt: TGTGCCACCAGTGCGGGGACTGAAGCTTTCTTT; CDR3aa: CATSAGTEAFF
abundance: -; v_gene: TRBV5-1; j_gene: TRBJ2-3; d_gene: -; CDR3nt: TGCGCCAGCAGCTGGAGGCAAGATACGCAGTATTTT; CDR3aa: CASSWRQDTQYF
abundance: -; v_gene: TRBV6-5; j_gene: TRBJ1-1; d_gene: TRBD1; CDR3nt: TGTGCCAGCACCATCACCGGGACAGGGTGGACTGAAGCTTTCTTT; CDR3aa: CASTITGTGWTEAFF